The present T cell receptor beta chain was sequenced within a study of human T cells and chemical hapten exposure. As to time point: patch test 2, 6 weeks after DPC sensitization. Treatment reported: therapeutic diphenylcyclopropenone sensitization with weekly scalp DPC. Before extraction, the whole blood was not fractionated, and total RNA was taken from it. TCRdb passed the RACE reads through MiXCR, listing each CDR3 protein once. The table lists approximately 95,000 distinct CDR3 sequences, about an eighth of them singletons. This CDR3 contains 14 residues. Germline loops: CDR1 MGHDK, CDR2 SYGVNS. The V segment lost 5 bases and the J segment 4 bases; nucleotides outside the gene matches: 7.

This specimen was whole blood, taken in connection with sensitization to the hapten diphenylcyclopropenone (DPC). This TCR derives from a woman in her forties with alopecia areata. Some clones in this sample may be carry-over from other donors' samples. The chain is built from TRBV25-1 and TRBJ1-1; 7 bases agree with TRBD1. The DNA for the CDR3 is TGTGCCAGCAGTAAACAGGGGACTTCCACTGAAGCTTTCTTT. This codes for CASSKQGTSTEAFF.